This T cell receptor (beta chain) originates from a study of blood T cells in healthy people across ages. The CDR3 consists of 15 residues. The ends lost 5 bases at V and 3 bases at J; junction bases unmatched: 6. CDR1 MNHEY and CDR2 SMNVEV come from the germline V gene (reference sequence). It was with a sample-barcoded 5' primer and a J-beta primer mix that a second PCR of about 7 to 12 cycles was run. TCRdb passed the 5' RACE reads through MiXCR, listing each CDR3 protein once. Here the sample spans hundreds of thousands of distinct CDR3 sequences, around two fifths being singletons. This clonotype was observed a few times. The antigen remains unidentified. The study, taken as a whole, reports: As age increased, TCR beta diversity per million T cells fell in a roughly linear fashion. Long-lived donors carried more naive CD4+ cells and greater diversity than aged donors.

The TCR originated in a man aged 55 to 70 in good health. The chain is built from TRBV27 and TRBJ2-4; 8 nucleotides agree with TRBD1. Input material: blood. The CDR3 region is CASSPQGADKNIQYF. DNA for the CDR3: TGTGCCAGCAGTCCCCAGGGGGCTGACAAAAACATTCAGTACTTC.